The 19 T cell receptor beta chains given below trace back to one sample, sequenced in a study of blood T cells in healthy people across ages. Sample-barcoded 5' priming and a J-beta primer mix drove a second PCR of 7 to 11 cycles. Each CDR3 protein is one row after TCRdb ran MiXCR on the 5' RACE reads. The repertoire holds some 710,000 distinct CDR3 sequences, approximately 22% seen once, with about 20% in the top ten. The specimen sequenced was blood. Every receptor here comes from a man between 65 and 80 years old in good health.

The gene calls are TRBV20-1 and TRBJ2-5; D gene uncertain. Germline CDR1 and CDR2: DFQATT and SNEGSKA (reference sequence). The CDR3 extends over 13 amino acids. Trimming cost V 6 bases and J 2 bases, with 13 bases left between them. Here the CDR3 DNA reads TGCAGTGCCAGATTCCGGAAACAAGAGACCCAGTACTTC. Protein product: CSARFRKQETQYF.

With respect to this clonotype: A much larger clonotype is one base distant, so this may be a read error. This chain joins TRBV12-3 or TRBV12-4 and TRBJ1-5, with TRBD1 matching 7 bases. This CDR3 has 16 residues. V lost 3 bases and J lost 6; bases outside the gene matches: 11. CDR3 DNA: TGTGCCAGCAGTTTTTCTTGGGGAGGGGGCAGTCAGCCCCAGCATTTT. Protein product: CASSFSWGGGSQPQHF.

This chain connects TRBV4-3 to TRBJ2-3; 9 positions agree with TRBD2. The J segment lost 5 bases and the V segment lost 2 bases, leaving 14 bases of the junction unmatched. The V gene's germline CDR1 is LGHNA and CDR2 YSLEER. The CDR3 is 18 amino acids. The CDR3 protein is CASSQKGVSGSFVDTQYF. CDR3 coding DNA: TGCGCCAGCAGCCAAAAGGGGGTTAGCGGGAGTTTTGTAGATACGCAGTATTTT.

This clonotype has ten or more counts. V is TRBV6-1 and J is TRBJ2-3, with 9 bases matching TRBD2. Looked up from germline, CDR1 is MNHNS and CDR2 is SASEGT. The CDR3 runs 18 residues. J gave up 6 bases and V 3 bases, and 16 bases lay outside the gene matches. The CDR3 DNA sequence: TGTGCCAGCAGTGAGGACATGGGTAGCGGGGGCCTCGGGGATACGCAGTATTTT. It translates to CASSEDMGSGGLGDTQYF.

CDR3 nucleotide sequence: TGTGCCACCCAGCTTAAAAGCACAGATACGCAGTATTTT. Its protein is CATQLKSTDTQYF. The rearrangement joins TRBV7-9 to TRBJ2-3; D unresolved. The CDR3 extends over 13 amino acids. Deletions cut 10 bases from V and 0 bases from J, with 11 bases between. The germline V gene encodes CDR1 SEHNR and CDR2 FQNEAQ (reference sequence).

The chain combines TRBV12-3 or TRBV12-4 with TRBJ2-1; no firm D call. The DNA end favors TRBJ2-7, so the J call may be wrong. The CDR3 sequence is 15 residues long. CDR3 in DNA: TGTGCCAGCAGCCCAGAAAATTACCTACGCTACGAGCAGTACTTC. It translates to CASSPENYLRYEQYF.

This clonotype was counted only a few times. This chain's CDR3 is CASSLESEVGYGYTF. DNA of the CDR3: TGTGCCAGCAGCTTGGAGTCAGAAGTGGGCTATGGCTACACCTTC. The V call is TRBV5-5, the J call TRBJ1-2; no clear D gene. The germline gives CDR1 SGHKS, CDR2 YYEKEE (reference sequence). V lost 0 bases, J lost 4 bases, and 13 bases lay in between. The length of the CDR3 is 15 residues.

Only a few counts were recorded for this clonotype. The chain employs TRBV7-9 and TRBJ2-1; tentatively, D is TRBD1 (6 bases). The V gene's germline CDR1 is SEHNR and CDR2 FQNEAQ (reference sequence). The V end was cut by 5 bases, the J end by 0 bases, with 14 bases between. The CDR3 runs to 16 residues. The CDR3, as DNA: TGTGCCAGCAGCACATTAAAGGGGGACTCCTACAATGAGCAGTTCTTC. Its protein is CASSTLKGDSYNEQFF.

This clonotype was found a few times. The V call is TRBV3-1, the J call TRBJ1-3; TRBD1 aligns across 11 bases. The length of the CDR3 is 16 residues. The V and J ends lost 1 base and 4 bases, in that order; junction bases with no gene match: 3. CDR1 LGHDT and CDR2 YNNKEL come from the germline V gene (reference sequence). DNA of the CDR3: TGTGCCAGCAGCCAAGGTTGGACAGGGGGCGGAAACACCATATATTTT. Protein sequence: CASSQGWTGGGNTIYF.

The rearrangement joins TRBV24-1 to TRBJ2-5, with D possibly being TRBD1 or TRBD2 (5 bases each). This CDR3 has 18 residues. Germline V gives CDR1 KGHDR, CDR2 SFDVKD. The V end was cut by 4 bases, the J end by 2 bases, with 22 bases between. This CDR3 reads CATSDPQPGRSFQETQYF. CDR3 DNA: TGTGCCACCAGTGACCCCCAACCGGGGCGTAGTTTTCAAGAGACCCAGTACTTC.

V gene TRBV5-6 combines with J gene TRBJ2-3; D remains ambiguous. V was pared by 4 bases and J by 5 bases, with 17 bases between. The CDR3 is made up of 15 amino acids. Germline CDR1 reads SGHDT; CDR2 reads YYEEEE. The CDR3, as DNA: TGTGCCAGCAGCCCCTCGGTGGCGGAAGGAGATACGCAGTATTTT. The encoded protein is CASSPSVAEGDTQYF.

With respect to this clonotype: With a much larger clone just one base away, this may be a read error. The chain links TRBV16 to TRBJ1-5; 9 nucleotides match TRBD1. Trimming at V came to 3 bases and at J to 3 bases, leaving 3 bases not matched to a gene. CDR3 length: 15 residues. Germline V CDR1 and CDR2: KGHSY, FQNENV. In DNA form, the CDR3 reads TGTGCCAGCAGCCACCGGGACAGGGTCAATCAGCCCCAGCATTTT. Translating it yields CASSHRDRVNQPQHF.

The CDR3 protein is CSVMGSGGYTF. The CDR3 DNA reads as TGCAGCGTTATGGGGTCCGGTGGCTACACCTTC. The chain recombines TRBV29-1 with TRBJ1-2; D unclear. Germline CDR1 is SQVTM and CDR2 is ANQGSEA. Trimming took 5 bases from V and 7 from J, leaving 11 bases between them. The CDR3 has 11 amino acids.

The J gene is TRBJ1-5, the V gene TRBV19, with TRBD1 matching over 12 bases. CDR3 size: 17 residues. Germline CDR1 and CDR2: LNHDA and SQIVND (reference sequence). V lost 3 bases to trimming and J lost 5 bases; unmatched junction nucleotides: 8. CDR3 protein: CASSMGTGGFYDQPQHF. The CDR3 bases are TGTGCCAGTAGTATGGGGACAGGGGGCTTCTACGATCAGCCCCAGCATTTT.

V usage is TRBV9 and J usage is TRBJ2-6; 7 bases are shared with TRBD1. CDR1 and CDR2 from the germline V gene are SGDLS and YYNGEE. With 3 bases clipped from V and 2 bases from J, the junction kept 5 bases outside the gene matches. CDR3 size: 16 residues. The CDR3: CASSDDRVTGANVLTF. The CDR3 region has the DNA TGTGCCAGCAGCGATGACAGGGTCACTGGGGCCAACGTCCTGACTTTC. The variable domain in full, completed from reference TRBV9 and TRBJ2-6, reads DSGVTQTPKHLITATGQRVTLRCSPRSGDLSVYWYQQSLDQGLQFLIQYYNGEERAKGNILERFSAQQFPDLHSELNLSSLELGDSALYFCASSDDRVTGANVLTFGAGSRLTVL.

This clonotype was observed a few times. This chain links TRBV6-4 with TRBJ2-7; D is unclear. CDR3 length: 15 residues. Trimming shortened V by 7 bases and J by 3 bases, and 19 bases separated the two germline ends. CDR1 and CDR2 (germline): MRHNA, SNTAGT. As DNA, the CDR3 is TGTGCCAGCATCGGGCGACTCGAGAGAGGCTACGAGCAGTACGTC. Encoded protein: CASIGRLERGYEQYV.

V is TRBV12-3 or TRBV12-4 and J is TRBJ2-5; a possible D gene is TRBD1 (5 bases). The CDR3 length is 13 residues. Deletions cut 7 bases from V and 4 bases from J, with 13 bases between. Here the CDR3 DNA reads TGTGCCAGCAACACCAGGGTTTCAGAGACCCAGTACTTC. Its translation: CASNTRVSETQYF.

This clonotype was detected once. CDR3 loop: CATSSPGDNQPQHF. In DNA form, the CDR3 reads TGTGCCACCAGCAGTCCAGGGGACAATCAGCCCCAGCATTTT. The rearrangement links TRBV15 to TRBJ1-5; D possibly corresponds to TRBD1 (6 bases). Trimming removed 3 bases at V and 3 bases at J, with 9 bases between. Per germline, CDR1 LNHNV and CDR2 YYDKDF (reference sequence). The CDR3 length is 14 residues.

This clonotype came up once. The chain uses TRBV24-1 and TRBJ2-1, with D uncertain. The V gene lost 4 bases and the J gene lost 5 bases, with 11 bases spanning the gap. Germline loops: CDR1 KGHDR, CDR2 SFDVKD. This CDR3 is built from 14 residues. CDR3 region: CATSEARKNNEQFF. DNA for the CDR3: TGTGCCACCAGTGAGGCTCGGAAGAACAATGAGCAGTTCTTC.